This T cell receptor (beta chain) emerged from a study of blood T cell repertoires in COVID-19. Germline V gene sequence: CDR1 SEHNR, CDR2 FQNEAQ (reference sequence). Deletions cut 5 bases from V and 0 bases from J, with 11 bases between. The CDR3 extends over 15 amino acids. The data were produced by immunoSEQ multiplex PCR, yet TCRdb's version contains in-frame clones alone and is incomplete. The sample yields around 180,000 clones, roughly 84% seen once. The chain joins TRBV7-9 to TRBJ2-1; a weak D match, TRBD1 (5 bases). The receptor was isolated from an elderly man with COVID-19, enrolled during active disease. Sequenced input: peripheral blood. This CDR3 is CASSLQVSSYNEQFF. The CDR3 DNA follows: TGTGCCAGCAGCCTACAGGTTAGCTCCTACAATGAGCAGTTCTTC.